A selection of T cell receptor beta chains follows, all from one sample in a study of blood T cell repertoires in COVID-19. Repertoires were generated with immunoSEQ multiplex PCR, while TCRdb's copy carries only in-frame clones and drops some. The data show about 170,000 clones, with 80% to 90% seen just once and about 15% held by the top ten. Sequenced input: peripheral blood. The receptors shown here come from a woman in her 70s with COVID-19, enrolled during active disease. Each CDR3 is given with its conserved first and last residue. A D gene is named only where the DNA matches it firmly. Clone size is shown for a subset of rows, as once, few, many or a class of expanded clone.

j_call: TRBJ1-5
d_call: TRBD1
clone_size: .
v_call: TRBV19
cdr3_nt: TGTGCCAGTAGCCAAGTCAGGGGGCAGCCCCAGCATTTT
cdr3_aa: CASSQVRGQPQHF

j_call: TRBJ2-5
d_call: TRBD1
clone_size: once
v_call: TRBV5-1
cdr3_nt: TGCGCCAGCAGCGGACAGGTGGGGTACCAAGAGACCCAGTACTTC
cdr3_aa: CASSGQVGYQETQYF

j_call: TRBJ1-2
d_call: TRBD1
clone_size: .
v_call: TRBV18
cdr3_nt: TGTGCCAGCTCGCCAAGTCGGGACAGGCTTAACTATGGCTACACCTTC
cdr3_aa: CASSPSRDRLNYGYTF

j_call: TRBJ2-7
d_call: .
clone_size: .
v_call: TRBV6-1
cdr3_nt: TGTGCCAGCAGTGAAGACAGGTCAAAAGGGGAGCAGTACTTC
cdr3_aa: CASSEDRSKGEQYF

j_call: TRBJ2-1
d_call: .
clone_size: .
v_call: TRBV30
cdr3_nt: TGTGCCGCCTCCGGGTTCATCTCCTACAATGAGCAGTTCTTC
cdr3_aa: CAASGFISYNEQFF

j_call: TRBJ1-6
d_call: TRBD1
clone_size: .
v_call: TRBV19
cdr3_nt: TGTGCCAGTAGTATTTGGGGGACAGAGTCACCCCTCCACTTT
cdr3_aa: CASSIWGTESPLHF

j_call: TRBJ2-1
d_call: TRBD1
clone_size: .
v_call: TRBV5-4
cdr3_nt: TGTGCCAGCAGCTTGGGCAGGGGGCGAGGTGAGCAGTTCTTC
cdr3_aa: CASSLGRGRGEQFF

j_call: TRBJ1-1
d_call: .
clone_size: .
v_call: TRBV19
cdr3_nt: TGTGCCAGTAGTATCAATATGGGGGGGGTGAACACTGAAGCTTTCTTT
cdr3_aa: CASSINMGGVNTEAFF

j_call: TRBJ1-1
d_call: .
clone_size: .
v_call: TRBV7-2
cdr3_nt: TGTGCCAGCAGCCCGGGACTACACAGCACTGAAGCTTTCTTT
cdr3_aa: CASSPGLHSTEAFF

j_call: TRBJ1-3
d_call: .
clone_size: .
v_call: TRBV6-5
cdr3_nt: TGTGCCATCGGGGGGATGGCGCATCTTGATTTT
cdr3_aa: CAIGGMAHLDF